This T cell receptor beta chain appears in the sequencing data of a study of shared T cell receptors in the human thymus. Some clones are missing from TCRdb's copy, which holds only in-frame ones; the method was immunoSEQ multiplex PCR. The repertoire holds about 380,000 clones, with roughly 94% as singletons. V lost 10 bases and J lost 6; bases outside the gene matches: 13. CDR1 is ENHRY and CDR2 is SYGVKD in the germline V gene. The CDR3 covers 15 residues. The sequenced material came from thymocytes. The rearrangement joins TRBV10-3 to TRBJ2-1, with 9 bases that match TRBD2. The TCR sequence derives from a human donor. In nucleotides, the CDR3 is TGTGCCACCTATGGGGCTAGCGGGGAGGGCAATGAGCAGTTCTTC. It yields the protein CATYGASGEGNEQFF.